Listed below are T cell receptor beta chains from one sample, sequenced in a study of cytomegalovirus exposure and HLA in healthy donors. The method was immunoSEQ multiplex PCR; TCRdb's version includes in-frame clones alone and lacks a portion of them. This sample has some 150,000 clones; 82% occur once, and the top ten carry about 1.5%. The specimen sequenced was PBMCs. Receptors were obtained from a man between 25 and 39 years old in good health and CMV-seropositive. The CDR3 runs from the conserved cysteine through the conserved F or W. D genes are given only for firm matches. Not all rows give a size; the values are once, few, many and, for expanded clones, a class.

size: NA
J: TRBJ2-7
D: TRBD1
V: TRBV6-6
CDR3: CASSSEDRGLTYEQYF
DNA: TGTGCCAGCAGTTCTGAAGACAGGGGCCTCACCTACGAGCAGTACTTC

size: NA
J: TRBJ1-2
D: NA
V: TRBV28
CDR3: CATDDSPYGYTF
DNA: TGTGCCACCGACGACAGCCCCTATGGCTACACCTTC

size: NA
J: TRBJ2-4
D: TRBD1
V: TRBV27
CDR3: CASSEGGQGNIQYF
DNA: TGTGCCAGCAGTGAGGGGGGACAGGGAAACATTCAGTACTTC

size: NA
J: TRBJ1-6
D: NA
V: TRBV7-3
CDR3: CASSLNTAGESPLHF
DNA: TGTGCCAGCAGCTTAAATACCGCTGGGGAGTCACCCCTCCACTTT

size: NA
J: TRBJ2-7
D: TRBD1
V: TRBV28
CDR3: CASSWDRIYEQYF
DNA: TGTGCCAGCAGTTGGGACAGAATCTACGAGCAGTACTTC

size: few
J: TRBJ2-7
D: TRBD2
V: TRBV6-5
CDR3: CASSPTSGSYEQYF
DNA: TGTGCCAGCAGTCCGACTAGCGGCTCCTACGAGCAGTACTTC

size: NA
J: TRBJ2-3
D: TRBD2
V: TRBV5-4
CDR3: CASSLTLAGGSTDTQYF
DNA: TGTGCCAGCAGCCTAACGCTAGCGGGAGGCTCCACAGATACGCAGTATTTT

size: once
J: TRBJ2-7
D: TRBD1
V: TRBV29-1
CDR3: CSVGTGVSYEQYF
DNA: TGCAGCGTTGGGACAGGCGTCTCCTACGAGCAGTACTTC

size: NA
J: TRBJ2-7
D: NA
V: TRBV12-5
CDR3: CASGLEPSSEQYF
DNA: TGTGCTAGTGGTTTGGAGCCTAGTAGCGAGCAGTACTTC

size: NA
J: TRBJ1-1
D: TRBD1
V: TRBV28
CDR3: CASRSPGTAYEAFF
DNA: TGTGCCAGCAGGAGCCCTGGGACAGCTTATGAAGCTTTCTTT

size: once
J: TRBJ2-2
D: TRBD2
V: TRBV30
CDR3: CAWKSASGGADVTGELFF
DNA: TGTGCCTGGAAGTCAGCTAGCGGGGGAGCGGATGTCACCGGGGAGCTGTTTTTT

size: NA
J: TRBJ1-6
D: NA
V: TRBV14
CDR3: CASSQDQGLTNSPLHF
DNA: TGTGCCAGCAGCCAAGATCAGGGACTCACTAATTCACCCCTCCACTTT

size: NA
J: TRBJ1-5
D: NA
V: TRBV2
CDR3: CASSEEGVNQPQHF
DNA: TGTGCCAGCAGTGAAGAGGGGGTCAATCAGCCCCAGCATTTT

size: NA
J: TRBJ1-1
D: TRBD1
V: TRBV19
CDR3: CASTPTGALSEAFF
DNA: TGTGCCAGTACCCCGACAGGGGCCCTTTCTGAAGCTTTCTTT

size: NA
J: TRBJ2-3
D: TRBD2
V: TRBV7-9
CDR3: CASSSWTSGLTDTQYF
DNA: TGTGCCAGCAGCTCCTGGACTAGCGGGTTGACAGATACGCAGTATTTT

size: NA
J: TRBJ2-3
D: NA
V: TRBV21-1
CDR3: CASSKSVDRGGTDTQYF
DNA: TGTGCCAGCAGCAAATCAGTAGACAGGGGGGGCACAGATACGCAGTATTTT

size: NA
J: TRBJ2-5
D: NA
V: TRBV5-1
CDR3: CASSLAQETQYF
DNA: TGCGCCAGCAGCTTGGCACAAGAGACCCAGTACTTC

size: NA
J: TRBJ2-2
D: NA
V: TRBV28
CDR3: CASSLEGLGTGELFF
DNA: TGTGCCAGCAGTTTAGAAGGACTCGGCACCGGGGAGCTGTTTTTT

size: NA
J: TRBJ1-4
D: NA
V: TRBV15
CDR3: CATSRDVPNEKLFF
DNA: TGTGCCACCAGCAGAGATGTCCCTAATGAAAAACTGTTTTTC

size: NA
J: TRBJ2-7
D: NA
V: TRBV6-1
CDR3: CASRQDYEQYF
DNA: TGTGCCAGCCGCCAGGACTACGAGCAGTACTTC

size: NA
J: TRBJ1-1
D: NA
V: TRBV5-8
CDR3: CASSSGQGVNTEAFF
DNA: TGTGCCAGCAGCTCAGGACAAGGGGTGAACACTGAAGCTTTCTTT

size: NA
J: TRBJ2-7
D: TRBD2
V: TRBV18
CDR3: CASSPPPSGREQYF
DNA: TGTGCCAGCTCACCCCCCCCGAGCGGGAGAGAGCAGTACTTC

size: once
J: TRBJ1-1
D: NA
V: TRBV10-3
CDR3: CAISESSLNTEAFF
DNA: TGTGCCATCAGTGAGAGTAGTTTGAACACTGAAGCTTTCTTT

size: NA
J: TRBJ1-6
D: NA
V: TRBV19
CDR3: CASSLAGSPLHF
DNA: TGTGCCAGTAGTCTCGCAGGTTCACCCCTCCACTTT

size: NA
J: TRBJ2-2
D: NA
V: TRBV15
CDR3: CATSRGRGSSNTGELFF
DNA: TGTGCCACCAGCAGAGGCAGGGGTTCGTCGAACACCGGGGAGCTGTTTTTT

size: NA
J: TRBJ2-1
D: NA
V: TRBV6-6
CDR3: CASSYSATNNEQFF
DNA: TGTGCCAGCAGTTACTCGGCTACTAACAATGAGCAGTTCTTC

size: NA
J: TRBJ1-1
D: TRBD1
V: TRBV29-1
CDR3: CSVWGQRDTEAFF
DNA: TGCAGCGTATGGGGACAGAGAGACACTGAAGCTTTCTTT

size: NA
J: TRBJ2-7
D: TRBD1
V: TRBV7-9
CDR3: CASSFGQGRGQYF
DNA: TGTGCCAGCAGCTTCGGACAGGGCAGGGGGCAGTACTTC

size: NA
J: TRBJ2-5
D: NA
V: TRBV14
CDR3: CASSHQGSSLEIETQYF
DNA: TGTGCCAGCAGCCACCAGGGGAGCAGCCTGGAAATAGAGACCCAGTACTTC

size: NA
J: TRBJ2-5
D: TRBD2
V: TRBV4-1
CDR3: CASSQVVPLIAGKETQYF
DNA: TGCGCCAGCAGCCAAGTGGTCCCCTTAATAGCGGGAAAAGAGACCCAGTACTTC

size: NA
J: TRBJ2-7
D: TRBD2
V: TRBV28
CDR3: CASSVVAGGRYEQYF
DNA: TGTGCCAGCAGTGTAGTAGCGGGAGGGCGCTACGAGCAGTACTTC

size: NA
J: TRBJ1-5
D: NA
V: TRBV18
CDR3: CASSPTGNSNQPQHF
DNA: TGTGCCAGCTCACCTACAGGGAATAGCAATCAGCCCCAGCATTTT

size: NA
J: TRBJ2-7
D: NA
V: TRBV7-9
CDR3: CASSLDSSYEQYF
DNA: TGTGCCAGCAGCTTGGACAGTTCCTACGAGCAGTACTTC

size: few
J: TRBJ2-3
D: TRBD2
V: TRBV6-6
CDR3: CASINREGPDTQYF
DNA: TGTGCCAGCATTAACCGGGAGGGGCCAGATACGCAGTATTTT

size: NA
J: TRBJ1-5
D: TRBD1
V: TRBV30
CDR3: CAWRRTGHDNQPQHF
DNA: TGTGCCTGGAGGAGGACAGGACATGACAATCAGCCCCAGCATTTT

size: NA
J: TRBJ1-5
D: NA
V: TRBV28
CDR3: CASSLARSNQPQHF
DNA: TGTGCCAGCAGTTTAGCTAGGAGCAATCAGCCCCAGCATTTT

size: NA
J: TRBJ2-7
D: TRBD1
V: TRBV2
CDR3: CASSVRGPEQYF
DNA: TGTGCCAGCAGTGTTAGGGGGCCCGAGCAGTACTTC

size: NA
J: TRBJ2-2
D: TRBD2
V: TRBV4-2
CDR3: CASSQASRAGGARGGGELFF
DNA: TGTGCCAGCAGCCAAGCCTCTCGGGCGGGGGGCGCAAGGGGGGGCGGGGAGCTGTTTTTT

size: NA
J: TRBJ2-7
D: NA
V: TRBV6-5
CDR3: CASSYQGSTSYEQYF
DNA: TGTGCCAGCAGTTACCAGGGCAGTACGTCCTACGAGCAGTACTTC

size: NA
J: TRBJ2-3
D: TRBD2
V: TRBV7-2
CDR3: CASSLGGGPGTDTQYF
DNA: TGTGCCAGCAGCTTAGGCGGGGGGCCAGGAACAGATACGCAGTATTTT

size: NA
J: TRBJ2-7
D: NA
V: TRBV6-5
CDR3: CASSYSRGGGDEQYF
DNA: TGTGCCAGCAGTTACTCGAGGGGGGGCGGCGACGAGCAGTACTTC

size: NA
J: TRBJ2-7
D: NA
V: TRBV5-1
CDR3: CASSLGSGPSHEQYF
DNA: TGCGCCAGCAGCTTGGGTTCGGGCCCTAGCCACGAGCAGTACTTC

size: once
J: TRBJ1-5
D: NA
V: TRBV7-8
CDR3: CASSLDSSNQPQHF
DNA: TGTGCCAGCAGCTTGGACAGTAGCAATCAGCCCCAGCATTTT

size: NA
J: TRBJ2-3
D: TRBD2
V: TRBV7-2
CDR3: CASSLALTSGSTDTQYF
DNA: TGTGCCAGCAGCTTAGCGCTGACTAGCGGGAGTACAGATACGCAGTATTTT

size: NA
J: TRBJ2-7
D: NA
V: TRBV6-5
CDR3: CASSGELGREQYF
DNA: TGTGCCAGCAGTGGGGAACTAGGACGGGAGCAATACTTC

size: NA
J: TRBJ2-7
D: TRBD2
V: TRBV19
CDR3: CASRLTTSGRSYEQYF
DNA: TGTGCCAGTCGACTAACGACTAGCGGGAGGTCCTACGAGCAGTACTTC

size: NA
J: TRBJ2-3
D: NA
V: TRBV19
CDR3: CASSIGGDTQYF
DNA: TGTGCCAGTAGTATAGGAGGGGATACGCAGTATTTT

size: NA
J: TRBJ2-7
D: TRBD1
V: TRBV6-6
CDR3: CASSYMSGQGGYF
DNA: TGTGCCAGCAGTTACATGTCCGGACAGGGAGGGTACTTC

size: NA
J: TRBJ2-5
D: TRBD1
V: TRBV7-2
CDR3: CASSLGDSQETQYF
DNA: TGTGCCAGCAGCTTAGGGGACAGCCAAGAGACCCAGTACTTC